This T cell receptor (beta chain) was captured by sequencing in a study of beta chain features in type 1 diabetes. With regard to this clone: The antigen remains undetermined.

Study-level results: For Type 1 diabetes patients, all four CD4+ subsets carried TCRB CDR3s that were moderately but significantly shorter. PCR might pick shorter templates more often, in the same way for patients and controls.

Sorting that relied on CD45RO/CCR7/CD25/CD127/CD95/CD27 yielded CD4+ naive, central memory, regulatory and stem cell-like memory cells. Deletions cut 5 bases from V and 9 bases from J, with 11 bases between. CDR1 and CDR2 (germline): SNHLY, FYNNEI. The CDR3 is 12 amino acids. As every portion of the isolated RNA was reverse transcribed, the sequencing read expressed TCRB transcripts. Measured with immunoSEQ multiplex PCR; TCRdb has only the in-frame clones, and not every one. The data hold more than 95,000 clones, with 17% observed a single time. The source material was central memory CD4+ T cells from blood. The chain couples TRBV2 to TRBJ2-4; a weak D match, TRBD2 (7 bases). This receptor was taken from a man younger than 35 with type 1 diabetes. The CDR3 spells CASSPGEGIQYF. CDR3 DNA sequence: TGTGCCAGCAGTCCAGGGGAGGGCATTCAGTACTTC.